Included here is one T cell receptor (beta chain) sequence, with context. Antigen specificity is unknown. The CDR3 sequence is 15 residues long. The germline V gene has CDR1 MNHNY and CDR2 SVGAGI (reference sequence). J gave up 9 bases and V 3 bases, and 8 bases lay outside the gene matches. This entry belongs to a study of beta chain features in type 1 diabetes. Whole-study findings and limits: Small HLA sub-analyses could not settle whether HLA shapes TCRB rearrangement. In all four CD4+ subsets, TCRB CDR3 length was significantly, moderately reduced in type 1 diabetes.

Every isolated RNA sample was fully reverse transcribed, so sequencing captured expressed TCRB transcripts. Using immunoSEQ multiplex PCR, the repertoire was profiled, and TCRdb retains in-frame clones only, with some absent. The sample records roughly 100,000 clones, around 30% being singletons. Sequencing was performed on central memory CD4+ T cells from blood. The chain couples TRBV6-6 to TRBJ2-1; 10 positions match TRBD2. The source of this sequence is a woman aged 18-29 years with type 1 diabetes. In nucleotides, the CDR3 is TGTGCCAGCAGTTATGAACTAGCGGGAATGGGTGAGCAGTTCTTC. Protein sequence: CASSYELAGMGEQFF.